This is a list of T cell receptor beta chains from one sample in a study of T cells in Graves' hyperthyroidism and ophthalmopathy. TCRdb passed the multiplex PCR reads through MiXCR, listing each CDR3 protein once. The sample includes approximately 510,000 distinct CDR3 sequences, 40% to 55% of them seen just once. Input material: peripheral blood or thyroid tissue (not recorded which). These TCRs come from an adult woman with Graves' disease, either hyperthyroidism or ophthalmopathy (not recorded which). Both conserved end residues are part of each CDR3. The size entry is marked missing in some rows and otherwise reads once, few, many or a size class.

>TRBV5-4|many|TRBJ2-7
CASSLVSGNHEQYF
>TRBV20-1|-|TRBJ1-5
CSARGHSDQPQHF
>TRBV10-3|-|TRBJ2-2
CATGGDRVGTGELFF
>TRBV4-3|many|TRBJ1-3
CASSQDPPHSGNTIYF
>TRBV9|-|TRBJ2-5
CASSVGPGNVGQETQYF
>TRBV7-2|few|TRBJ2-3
CASSLGLPSTDTQYF
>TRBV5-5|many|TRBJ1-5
CASSPGQGIGSNQPQHF
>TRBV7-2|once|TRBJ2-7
CASSISGRVYEQYF
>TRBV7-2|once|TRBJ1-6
CASSTGGVWASPLHF
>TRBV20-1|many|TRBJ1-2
CSARTRGGRGYTF
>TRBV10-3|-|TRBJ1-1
CAIMEGNTEAFF
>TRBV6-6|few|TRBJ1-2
CASSYLGTENGYTF
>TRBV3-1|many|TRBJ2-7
CASSQDGTTYAYEQYF
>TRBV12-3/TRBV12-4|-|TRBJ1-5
CASSLRFSPGQPQHF
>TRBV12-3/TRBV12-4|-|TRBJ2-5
CASRQGDRDHSNQPQYF